This T cell receptor (beta chain) was sequenced for a study of T cell responses to AZD1222 COVID-19 vaccine. Looked up from germline, CDR1 is LGHDT and CDR2 is YNNKEL (reference sequence). The CDR3 length is 15 residues. V trimming: 3 bases; J trimming: 0 bases; junction bases outside the gene matches: 4. Some clones are missing from TCRdb's copy, which holds only in-frame ones; the method was immunoSEQ multiplex PCR. The sample yields 150,000 or so clones, more than 85% seen once. Study results and caveats: The study identified only six AZD1222 recipients as seropositive at baseline. The study reported that nearly half of spike-specific TCRs target unmutated variant regions. Spike-wide coverage was observed for vaccine-associated CD4 TCRs, with dominant responses at 160-218 and 743-854.

To note about this clone: As yet, its antigen is unknown.

The gene calls are TRBV3-1 (or the pseudogene TRBV3-2) and TRBJ1-1; TRBD1 aligns across 7 bases. This clonotype originated in an adult in good health. The starting material was peripheral blood, obtained on day 0 of AZD1222 vaccination. CDR3 in amino acids: CASSHRGQLNTEAFF. The DNA of the CDR3 is TGTGCCAGCAGCCACCGGGGACAGCTGAACACTGAAGCTTTCTTT.